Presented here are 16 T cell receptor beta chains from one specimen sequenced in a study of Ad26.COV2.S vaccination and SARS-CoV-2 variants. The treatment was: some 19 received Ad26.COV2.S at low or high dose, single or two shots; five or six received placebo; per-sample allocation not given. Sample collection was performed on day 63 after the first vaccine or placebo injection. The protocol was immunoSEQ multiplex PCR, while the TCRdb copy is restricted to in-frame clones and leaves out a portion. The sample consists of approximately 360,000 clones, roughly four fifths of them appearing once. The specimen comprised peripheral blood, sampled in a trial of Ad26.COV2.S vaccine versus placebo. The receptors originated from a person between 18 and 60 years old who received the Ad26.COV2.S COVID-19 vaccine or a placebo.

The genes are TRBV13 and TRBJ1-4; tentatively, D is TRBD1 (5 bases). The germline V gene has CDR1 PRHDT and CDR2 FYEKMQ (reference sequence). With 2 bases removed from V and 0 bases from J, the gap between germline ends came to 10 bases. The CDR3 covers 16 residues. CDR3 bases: TGTGCCAGCAGCTTATCGTGGGGGGCAACTAATGAAAAACTGTTTTTT. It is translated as CASSLSWGATNEKLFF.

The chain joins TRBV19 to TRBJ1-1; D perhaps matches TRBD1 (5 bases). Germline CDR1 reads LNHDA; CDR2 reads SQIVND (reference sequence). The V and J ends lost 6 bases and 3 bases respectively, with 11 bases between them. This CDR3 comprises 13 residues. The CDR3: CASSHGTYTEAFF. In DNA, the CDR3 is TGTGCCAGTAGCCATGGGACCTACACTGAAGCTTTCTTT.

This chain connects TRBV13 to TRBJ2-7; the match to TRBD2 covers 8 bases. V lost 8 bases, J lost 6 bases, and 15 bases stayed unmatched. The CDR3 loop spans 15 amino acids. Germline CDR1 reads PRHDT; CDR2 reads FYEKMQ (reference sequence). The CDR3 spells CASGNRGAGAIEQYF. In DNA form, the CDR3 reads TGTGCCAGCGGGAACCGGGGAGCGGGAGCCATCGAGCAGTACTTC.

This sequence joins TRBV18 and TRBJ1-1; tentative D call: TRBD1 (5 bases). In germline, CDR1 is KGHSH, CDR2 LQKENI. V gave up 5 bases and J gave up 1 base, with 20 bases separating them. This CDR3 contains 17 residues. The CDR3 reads CASSSAQPGRKNTEAFF. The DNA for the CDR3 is TGTGCCAGCTCATCCGCCCAACCGGGACGGAAGAACACTGAAGCTTTCTTT.

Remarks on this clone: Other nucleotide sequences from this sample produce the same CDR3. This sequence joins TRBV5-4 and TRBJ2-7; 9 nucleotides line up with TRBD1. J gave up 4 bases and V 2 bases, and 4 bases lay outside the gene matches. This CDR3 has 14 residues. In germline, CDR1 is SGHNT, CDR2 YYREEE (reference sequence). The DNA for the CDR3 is TGTGCCAGCAGCTTAGGGACAGGGCCTTACGAGCAGTACTTC. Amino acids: CASSLGTGPYEQYF.

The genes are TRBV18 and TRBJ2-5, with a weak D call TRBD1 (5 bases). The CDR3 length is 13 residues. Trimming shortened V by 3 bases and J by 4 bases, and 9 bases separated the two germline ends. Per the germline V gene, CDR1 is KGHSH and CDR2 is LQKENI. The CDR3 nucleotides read TGTGCCAGCTCACCCGCAGGGATAGAGACCCAGTACTTC. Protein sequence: CASSPAGIETQYF.

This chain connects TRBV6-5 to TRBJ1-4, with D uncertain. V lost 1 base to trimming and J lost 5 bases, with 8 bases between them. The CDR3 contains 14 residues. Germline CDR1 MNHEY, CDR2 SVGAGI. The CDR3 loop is CASSYLQRNEKLFF. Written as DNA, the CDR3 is TGTGCCAGCAGTTACTTACAGAGGAATGAAAAACTGTTTTTT.

This CDR3 reads CASNEEGALNTEAFF. In DNA form, the CDR3 reads TGTGCCAGCAACGAGGAGGGGGCTTTGAACACTGAAGCTTTCTTT. The chain has TRBV3-1 (or the pseudogene TRBV3-2) and TRBJ1-1, with 7 bases aligning to TRBD1. Trimming took 7 bases from V and 0 from J; bases not matched to a gene: 8. The CDR3 contains 15 residues. From germline, CDR1 is LGHDT and CDR2 YNNKEL (reference sequence).

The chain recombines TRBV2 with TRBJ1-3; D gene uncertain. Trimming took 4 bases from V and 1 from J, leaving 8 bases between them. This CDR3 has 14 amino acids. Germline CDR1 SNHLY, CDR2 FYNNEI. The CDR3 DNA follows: TGTGCCAGCAGTGCGACGGTTTCTGGAAACACCATATATTTT. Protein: CASSATVSGNTIYF. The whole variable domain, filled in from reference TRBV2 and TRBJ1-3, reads EPEVTQTPSHQVTQMGQEVILRCVPISNHLYFYWYRQILGQKVEFLVSFYNNEISEKSEIFDDQFSVERPDGSNFTLKIRSTKLEDSAMYFCASSATVSGNTIYFGEGSWLTVV.

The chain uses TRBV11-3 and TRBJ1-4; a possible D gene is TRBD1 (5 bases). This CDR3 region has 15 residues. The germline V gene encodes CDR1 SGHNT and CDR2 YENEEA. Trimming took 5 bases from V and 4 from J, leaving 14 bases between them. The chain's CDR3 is CASSLRVGGNEKLFF. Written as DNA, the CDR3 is TGTGCCAGCAGCCTACGGGTTGGGGGTAATGAAAAACTGTTTTTT.

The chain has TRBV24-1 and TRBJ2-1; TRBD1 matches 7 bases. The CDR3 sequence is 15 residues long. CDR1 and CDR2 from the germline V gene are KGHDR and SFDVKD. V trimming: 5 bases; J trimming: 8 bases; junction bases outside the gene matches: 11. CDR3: CATSAAQDRRDEQFF. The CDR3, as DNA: TGTGCCACCAGTGCCGCCCAGGACAGGAGAGATGAGCAGTTCTTC.

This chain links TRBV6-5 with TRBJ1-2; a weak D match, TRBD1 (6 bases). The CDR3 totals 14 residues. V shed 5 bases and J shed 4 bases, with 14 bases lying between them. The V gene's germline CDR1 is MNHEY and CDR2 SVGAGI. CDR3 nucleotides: TGTGCCAGCAGTCCCCGGGACACTACCTATGGCTACACCTTC. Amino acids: CASSPRDTTYGYTF.

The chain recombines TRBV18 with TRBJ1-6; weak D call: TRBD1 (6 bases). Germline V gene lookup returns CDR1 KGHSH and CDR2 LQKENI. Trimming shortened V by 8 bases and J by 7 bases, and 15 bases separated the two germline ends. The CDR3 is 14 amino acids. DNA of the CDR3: TGTGCCAGCGCGATGACAGGTTCCAATTCACCCCTCCACTTT. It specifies CASAMTGSNSPLHF.

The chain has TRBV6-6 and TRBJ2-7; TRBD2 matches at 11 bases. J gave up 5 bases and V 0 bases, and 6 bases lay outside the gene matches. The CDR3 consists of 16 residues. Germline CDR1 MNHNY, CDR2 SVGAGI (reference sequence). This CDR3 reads CASSYSSGGASDEQYF. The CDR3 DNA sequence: TGTGCCAGCAGTTACTCTAGCGGGGGGGCTAGTGACGAGCAGTACTTC.

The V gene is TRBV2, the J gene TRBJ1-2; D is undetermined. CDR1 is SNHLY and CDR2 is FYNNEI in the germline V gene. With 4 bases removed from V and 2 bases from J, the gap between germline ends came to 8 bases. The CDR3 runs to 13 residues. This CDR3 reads CASSGVQNYGYTF. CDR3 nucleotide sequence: TGTGCCAGCAGTGGGGTACAGAACTATGGCTACACCTTC.

The DNA of the CDR3 is TGTGCCAGCTGCTCCGGACAGGTTGTAGAGCAGTTCTTC. As protein: CASCSGQVVEQFF. This chain connects TRBV6-5 to TRBJ2-1; 7 positions agree with TRBD1. J was trimmed by 10 bases and V by 8 bases; bases with no gene match: 11. CDR1 is MNHEY, CDR2 SVGAGI, per germline. The CDR3 has 13 amino acids.